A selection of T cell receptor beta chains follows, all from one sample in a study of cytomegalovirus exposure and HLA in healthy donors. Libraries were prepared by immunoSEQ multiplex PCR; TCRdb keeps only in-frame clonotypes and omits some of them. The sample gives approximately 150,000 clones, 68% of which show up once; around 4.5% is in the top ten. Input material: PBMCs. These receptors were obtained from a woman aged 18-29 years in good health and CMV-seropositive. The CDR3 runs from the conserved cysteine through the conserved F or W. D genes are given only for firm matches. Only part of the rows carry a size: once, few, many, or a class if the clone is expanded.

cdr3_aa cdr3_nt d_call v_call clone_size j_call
CATRPQGNTGELFF TGTGCCACTAGGCCTCAGGGAAACACCGGGGAGCTGTTTTTT NA TRBV15 NA TRBJ2-2
CASSPITGQAGELFF TGTGCCAGCTCACCTATAACGGGACAGGCCGGGGAGCTGTTTTTT TRBD1 TRBV18 NA TRBJ2-2
CASSSGGADTYEQYF TGTGCCAGCAGTTCTGGGGGGGCGGATACCTACGAGCAGTACTTC NA TRBV27 few TRBJ2-7
CASSQAQGRGDSGTQYF TGCGCCAGCAGCCAAGCTCAAGGGCGGGGGGACTCGGGGACCCAGTACTTC TRBD2 TRBV4-3 NA TRBJ2-5
CSATKTGGAFF TGCAGTGCCACAAAAACGGGGGGGGCTTTCTTT NA TRBV20-1 few TRBJ1-1
CASSGQGYSYNEQFF TGCGCCAGCAGTGGGCAGGGGTACTCCTACAATGAGCAGTTCTTC NA TRBV5-1 NA TRBJ2-1
CAWSDTVGELFF TGTGCCTGGAGTGATACAGTCGGGGAGCTGTTTTTT NA TRBV30 NA TRBJ2-2
CARKDSSSYGYTF TGTGCCAGAAAGGACAGTTCCTCTTATGGCTACACCTTC NA TRBV2 few TRBJ1-2
CAWTPGVIRTEAFF TGTGCCTGGACGCCAGGGGTCATTAGGACTGAAGCTTTCTTT NA TRBV30 NA TRBJ1-1
CASSQDRLEQYF TGTGCCAGCAGCCAAGACAGGCTGGAGCAGTACTTC NA TRBV7-9 NA TRBJ2-5
CASSLASGGYNEQFF TGTGCCAGCAGCTTAGCCTCGGGGGGGTACAATGAGCAGTTCTTC TRBD2 TRBV7-9 NA TRBJ2-1
CASSLGGVGEKLFF TGCGCCAGCAGCTTGGGGGGGGTAGGTGAAAAACTGTTTTTT NA TRBV5-1 NA TRBJ1-4
CASSPPASGRYYEQYF TGTGCCAGCTCACCACCCGCTAGCGGGAGATATTACGAGCAGTACTTC TRBD2 TRBV18 NA TRBJ2-7
CASSQRGGTEAFF TGTGCCAGCAGTCAGCGGGGGGGCACTGAAGCTTTCTTT NA TRBV27 NA TRBJ1-1
CSVHRDRERRGGELFF TGCAGCGTTCACCGGGACAGGGAAAGGAGGGGCGGGGAGCTGTTTTTT TRBD1 TRBV29-1 few TRBJ2-2
CASSQDMASGGVDTQYF TGTGCCAGCAGCCAAGATATGGCTAGCGGGGGAGTAGATACGCAGTATTTT TRBD2 TRBV4-2 medium-sized TRBJ2-3
CASGPSGGILDTQYF TGTGCCAGCGGGCCTAGCGGGGGGATTCTTGATACGCAGTATTTT TRBD2 TRBV2 NA TRBJ2-3
CASSPIAGASYEQYF TGTGCCAGCAGCCCGATAGCGGGGGCCTCCTACGAGCAGTACTTC TRBD2 TRBV14 NA TRBJ2-7
CASSSGLPSQFF TGTGCCAGCAGCTCGGGACTACCTTCACAGTTCTTC TRBD2 TRBV28 NA TRBJ2-1
CASSRGTGINIQYF TGTGCCAGCAGCCGTGGGACAGGCATAAACATTCAGTACTTC TRBD1 TRBV28 once TRBJ2-4
CASSQNPDSYNSPLHF TGCGCCAGCAGTCAAAACCCAGACTCCTATAATTCACCCCTCCACTTT NA TRBV23-1 NA TRBJ1-6
CASSPGGPPETQYF TGTGCCAGCAGTCCGGGGGGGCCCCCAGAGACCCAGTACTTC TRBD2 TRBV28 NA TRBJ2-5
CSVWVGGFTEAFF TGCAGCGTGTGGGTCGGGGGATTCACTGAAGCTTTCTTT NA TRBV29-1 NA TRBJ1-1
CATSSPVGDEKLFF TGTGCCACCAGCAGCCCCGTAGGGGATGAAAAACTGTTTTTT NA TRBV15 once TRBJ1-4
CASSHPAEVQETQYF TGTGCCAGCTCACACCCAGCGGAAGTCCAAGAGACCCAGTACTTC NA TRBV18 NA TRBJ2-5
CASSQDQGRVLSTLFF TGCGCCAGCAGCCAAGACCAGGGCCGCGTGTTATCAACTCTGTTTTTT NA TRBV4-1 NA TRBJ1-4
CASSYGTGGNGYGYTF TGTGCCAGCAGTTACGGGACAGGGGGCAACGGCTATGGCTACACCTTC TRBD1 TRBV6-5 NA TRBJ1-2
CASSLSQGYYEQYF TGTGCCAGCAGCTTGTCTCAGGGCTACTACGAGCAGTACTTC NA TRBV5-5 NA TRBJ2-7
CASSSSGTGVNIQYF TGCGCCAGCAGCTCTTCGGGGACAGGGGTTAACATTCAGTACTTC TRBD1 TRBV5-1 NA TRBJ2-4
CASSLAGNTGELFF TGCGCCAGCAGCTTGGCGGGGAACACCGGGGAGCTGTTTTTT NA TRBV5-1 NA TRBJ2-2
CASSRKDGENEKLFF TGTGCCAGCAGTCGGAAGGATGGGGAGAATGAAAAACTGTTTTTT NA TRBV6-5 NA TRBJ1-4
CASRRTGANIQYF TGTGCCAGCAGGAGAACAGGGGCCAACATTCAGTACTTC TRBD1 TRBV28 once TRBJ2-4
CASSYSIGTSYEQYF TGTGCCAGCAGTTACTCGATAGGGACTAGCTACGAGCAGTACTTC TRBD2 TRBV6-5 NA TRBJ2-7
CASSQGQASEKLFF TGTGCCAGCAGCCAGGGACAGGCGAGTGAAAAACTGTTTTTT TRBD1 TRBV13 NA TRBJ1-4
CASSYDSGGTDTQYF TGTGCCAGCAGCTATGACTCGGGTGGGACAGATACGCAGTATTTT NA TRBV7-3 NA TRBJ2-3
CASGPAGDYEQYF TGTGCCAGCGGGCCAGCGGGGGACTACGAGCAGTACTTC TRBD2 TRBV7-6 NA TRBJ2-7
CASINWQGAPLNGYTF TGTGCCAGCATTAACTGGCAGGGGGCACCTTTGAATGGCTACACCTTC TRBD1 TRBV19 NA TRBJ1-2
CASSITGTANYGYTF TGTGCCAGTAGTATAACCGGGACAGCGAACTATGGCTACACCTTC TRBD1 TRBV19 few TRBJ1-2
CASSMGPLAYEQYF TGTGCCAGTAGTATGGGCCCCCTAGCTTACGAGCAGTACTTC NA TRBV19 NA TRBJ2-7
CASSFGLAYEQYF TGTGCCAGCAGCTTCGGACTAGCCTACGAGCAGTACTTC TRBD2 TRBV7-9 NA TRBJ2-7
CASWEETYEQYF TGTGCCAGCTGGGAGGAAACCTACGAGCAGTACTTC NA TRBV5-8 once TRBJ2-7
CASEDRGQEQYF TGTGCCAGCGAGGACAGGGGGCAAGAGCAGTACTTC TRBD1 TRBV2 NA TRBJ2-7
CASSPGQGTNEKLFF TGTGCCAGCAGCCCCGGGCAGGGAACTAATGAAAAACTGTTTTTT NA TRBV7-9 NA TRBJ1-4
CAWSANRVAGYTDTQYF TGTGCCTGGAGTGCCAATCGGGTAGCGGGTTACACAGATACGCAGTATTTT TRBD2 TRBV30 few TRBJ2-3
CASSYLGAPPYEQYF TGTGCCAGCAGTTACCTGGGGGCCCCGCCATACGAGCAGTACTTC NA TRBV6-6 few TRBJ2-7
CASSLELGQGQSSYEQYF TGTGCCAGCAGCTTAGAGCTGGGACAGGGGCAAAGCTCCTACGAGCAGTACTTC TRBD1 TRBV7-8 few TRBJ2-7
CAIDGRSSEQYF TGTGCCATCGACGGGAGGTCGAGTGAGCAGTACTTC TRBD2 TRBV2 NA TRBJ2-7